This entry lists 21 T cell receptor beta chains sequenced from one sample in a study of cytomegalovirus exposure and HLA in healthy donors. Method: immunoSEQ multiplex PCR; TCRdb's copy keeps in-frame clones and lacks some. The sample lists 300,000 to 400,000 clones; around 90% were seen once. The sequenced material came from PBMCs. The receptors originated from a man aged 25-45 years in good health and CMV-seronegative.

This chain connects TRBV4-1 to TRBJ1-5, with TRBD1 matching 9 bases. The V gene end was trimmed by 1 base and the J gene end by 6 bases; junction bases not matched to a gene: 7. CDR1 and CDR2 (germline): MGHRA, YSYEKL. This CDR3 comprises 16 residues. The chain's CDR3 is CASSQADRGVGQPQHF. Here the CDR3 DNA reads TGCGCCAGCAGCCAAGCGGACAGGGGCGTAGGTCAGCCCCAGCATTTT.

The chain is built from TRBV13 and TRBJ2-2, with TRBD2 identical over 8 bases. The CDR3 has 15 amino acids. The V gene end was trimmed by 7 bases and the J gene end by 1 base; junction bases not matched to a gene: 5. Per the germline V gene, CDR1 is PRHDT and CDR2 is FYEKMQ (reference sequence). The CDR3 DNA sequence: TGTGCCAGCAAGGCAGCGGGGGTGAACACCGGGGAGCTGTTTTTT. Its translation is CASKAAGVNTGELFF.

The chain joins TRBV19 to TRBJ1-6; 7 positions match TRBD1. From germline, CDR1 is LNHDA and CDR2 SQIVND (reference sequence). The CDR3 is 15 amino acids. With V trimmed by 4 bases and J by 6 bases, 6 bases remained unmatched. The CDR3: CASSRTGQTNSPLHF. The CDR3 DNA sequence: TGTGCCAGTAGTAGGACGGGACAGACTAATTCACCCCTCCACTTT.

This chain connects TRBV7-2 to TRBJ1-5, with TRBD1 identical over 8 bases. With 4 bases clipped from V and 6 bases from J, the junction kept 5 bases outside the gene matches. Germline-derived CDR1 and CDR2 are SGHTA and FQGNSA. CDR3 length: 14 amino acids. The CDR3 sequence is CASSYRGEGQPQHF. CDR3 DNA sequence: TGTGCCAGCAGCTACAGGGGGGAAGGTCAGCCCCAGCATTTT.

The rearrangement links TRBV9 to TRBJ2-7, with a weak D call TRBD2 (6 bases). Germline loops: CDR1 SGDLS, CDR2 YYNGEE. Deletions cut 0 bases from V and 0 bases from J, with 13 bases between. The CDR3 extends over 16 amino acids. CDR3 DNA sequence: TGTGCCAGCAGCGTAGGGGACTCAGCGGGCTCCTACGAGCAGTACTTC. Translating gives CASSVGDSAGSYEQYF.

This chain links TRBV7-2 with TRBJ2-3; 7 nucleotides match TRBD2. The germline gives CDR1 SGHTA, CDR2 FQGNSA. With V trimmed by 6 bases and J by 3 bases, 6 bases remained unmatched. CDR3 length equals 14 residues. Here the CDR3 DNA reads TGTGCCAGCAGTTTCGGACTAGATACAGATACGCAGTATTTT. It translates to CASSFGLDTDTQYF.

This chain joins TRBV11-3 and TRBJ2-3, with TRBD2 matching over 15 bases. The CDR3 runs to 16 residues. The germline V gene encodes CDR1 SGHNT and CDR2 YENEEA. V shed 3 bases, J shed 6 bases, and the junction held 4 bases outside the gene matches. The CDR3 reads CASSLGLAGGYDTQYF. CDR3 nucleotides: TGTGCCAGCAGCTTGGGACTAGCGGGGGGTTATGATACGCAGTATTTT. The full variable domain, its missing parts supplied by reference TRBV11-3 and TRBJ2-3, is EAGVVQSPRYKIIEKKQPVAFWCNPISGHNTLYWYLQNLGQGPELLIRYENEEAVDDSQLPKDRFSAERLKGVDSTLKIQPAELGDSAVYLCASSLGLAGGYDTQYFGPGTRLTVL.

The J gene is TRBJ2-7, the V gene TRBV21-1; the D segment call TRBD1 is taken from the table without a DNA check. TRBV21-1 is listed as a pseudogene. The CDR3 has 16 residues. CDR3 bases: TGTGCCAGCAGCAAAAGTCCAGGGCGGATATTCTACGAGCAGTACTTC. It specifies CASSKSPGRIFYEQYF.

CDR3 sequence: CSVENRVLSTDTQYF. The CDR3 bases are TGCAGCGTTGAGAACAGGGTACTTAGCACAGATACGCAGTATTTT. The chain is built from TRBV29-1 and TRBJ2-3, with D possibly being TRBD1 (6 bases). Trimming shortened V by 3 bases and J by 0 bases, and 13 bases separated the two germline ends. Per the germline V gene, CDR1 is SQVTM and CDR2 is ANQGSEA. The CDR3 sequence is 15 residues long.

The CDR3 sequence is CAISGHNPLNTIYF. CDR3 nucleotide sequence: TGTGCCATCAGCGGACATAATCCCCTAAACACCATATATTTT. V gene TRBV10-3 combines with J gene TRBJ1-3, with D possibly TRBD1 on 5 matching bases. The germline V gene has CDR1 ENHRY and CDR2 SYGVKD. The CDR3 covers 14 residues. V was trimmed by 6 bases and J by 6 bases, leaving 15 bases between them.

The chain couples TRBV2 to TRBJ2-1; a possible D gene is TRBD2 (6 bases). Germline V CDR1 and CDR2: SNHLY, FYNNEI. The CDR3 is 15 residues long. V was cut by 7 bases and J by 0 bases, with 13 bases left in between. CDR3 sequence reads: CASTQGLPSYNEQFF. The CDR3 DNA reads TGTGCCAGCACCCAGGGACTGCCCTCCTACAATGAGCAGTTCTTC.

The rearrangement joins TRBV2 to TRBJ2-1; 7 nucleotides agree with TRBD1. After removal of 4 bases from V and 5 bases from J, the junction contained 8 bases not matched to a gene. The germline V gene encodes CDR1 SNHLY and CDR2 FYNNEI. This CDR3 spans 15 amino acids. CDR3 coding DNA: TGTGCCAGCAGTGCCACCAGGGGGAATAACAATGAGCAGTTCTTC. Encoded protein: CASSATRGNNNEQFF. The whole variable domain, filled in from reference TRBV2 and TRBJ2-1, reads EPEVTQTPSHQVTQMGQEVILRCVPISNHLYFYWYRQILGQKVEFLVSFYNNEISEKSEIFDDQFSVERPDGSNFTLKIRSTKLEDSAMYFCASSATRGNNNEQFFGPGTRLTVL.

This sequence joins TRBV27 and TRBJ2-1, with TRBD2 identical over 13 bases. The J segment lost 8 bases and the V segment lost 5 bases, leaving 6 bases of the junction unmatched. The germline CDR1 and CDR2 sequences are MNHEY and SMNVEV (reference sequence). The CDR3 spans 15 residues. The DNA of the CDR3 is TGTGCCAGCAGTGTAGGACTAGCGGGGGTTGATGAGCAGTTCTTC. It yields the protein CASSVGLAGVDEQFF.

The chain employs TRBV10-3 and TRBJ1-1; 8 bases align to TRBD1. CDR1 is ENHRY and CDR2 is SYGVKD in the germline V gene. There are 12 residues in the CDR3. Germline trimming cut 10 bases from V and 5 bases from J; bases unmatched to any gene: 6. CDR3 in amino acids: CATRQGLTEAFF. DNA of the CDR3: TGTGCCACCCGACAGGGGTTAACTGAAGCTTTCTTT.

The chain uses TRBV5-1 and TRBJ2-7; TRBD1 aligns across 8 bases. The CDR3 extends over 14 amino acids. CDR1 SGHRS and CDR2 YFSETQ come from the germline V gene. The J segment lost 5 bases and the V segment lost 2 bases, leaving 6 bases of the junction unmatched. The CDR3 DNA is TGCGCCAGCAGCTTCCTAGGACAGGGCGACGAGCAGTACTTC. The encoded protein is CASSFLGQGDEQYF.

This chain connects TRBV19 to TRBJ1-2; D is uncertain. Germline CDR1 is LNHDA and CDR2 is SQIVND (reference sequence). V was trimmed by 5 bases and J by 1 base, leaving 14 bases between them. The CDR3 spans 15 residues. CDR3 sequence reads: CASSYNRVLNYGYTF. In nucleotides, the CDR3 is TGTGCCAGTAGTTATAATCGGGTCCTTAACTATGGCTACACCTTC. The full variable domain, completed using reference TRBV19 and TRBJ1-2, is DGGITQSPKYLFRKEGQNVTLSCEQNLNHDAMYWYRQDPGQGLRLIYYSQIVNDFQKGDIAEGYSVSREKKESFPLTVTSAQKNPTAFYLCASSYNRVLNYGYTFGSGTRLTVV.

The chain couples TRBV27 to TRBJ2-1; 8 bases are a match to TRBD2. This CDR3 has 16 amino acids. Trimming at V came to 1 base and at J to 7 bases, leaving 9 bases not matched to a gene. Per the germline V gene, CDR1 is MNHEY and CDR2 is SMNVEV (reference sequence). DNA for the CDR3: TGTGCCAGCAGTTTATATCGCGGGGGGCTCGAAAATGAGCAGTTCTTC. This translates into CASSLYRGGLENEQFF.

J is TRBJ1-3 and V is TRBV2; unclear D gene. V lost 0 bases, J lost 3 bases, and 9 bases lay in between. The CDR3 spans 15 residues. CDR1 SNHLY and CDR2 FYNNEI come from the germline V gene. This CDR3 is CASSEARADGNTIYF. DNA for the CDR3: TGTGCCAGCAGTGAAGCGAGGGCGGATGGAAACACCATATATTTT.

The V call is TRBV6-5, the J call TRBJ2-2, with TRBD1 matching 7 bases. The length of the CDR3 is 16 residues. Trimming at V came to 2 bases and at J to 6 bases, leaving 9 bases not matched to a gene. Germline V gene data show CDR1 as MNHEY and CDR2 as SVGAGI. CDR3 sequence reads: CASSYRTSGGPGELFF. CDR3 bases: TGTGCCAGCAGTTACCGCACGTCAGGGGGACCCGGGGAGCTGTTTTTT.

The J gene is TRBJ2-3, the V gene TRBV10-2, with 10 bases matching TRBD2. Germline CDR1 and CDR2: WSHSY and SAAADI. V lost 0 bases and J lost 5; bases outside the gene matches: 5. The CDR3 has 16 amino acids. The CDR3 loop reads CASSESAGGPEDTQYF. The CDR3 nucleotides read TGCGCCAGCAGTGAGTCAGCGGGGGGGCCGGAAGATACGCAGTATTTT.

The chain joins TRBV4-1 to TRBJ2-7, with a possible D match to TRBD2 (5 bases). With 4 bases removed from V and 0 bases from J, the gap between germline ends came to 22 bases. The CDR3 has 18 amino acids. CDR1 MGHRA and CDR2 YSYEKL come from the germline V gene. The CDR3 sequence: CASSRTIGLGTSSYEQYF. The CDR3 nucleotides are TGCGCCAGCAGCCGGACCATCGGACTGGGAACAAGCTCCTACGAGCAGTACTTC.